This TCR beta chain derives from a study of PD-1 blockade in mismatch repair-deficient tumors. Study details: All were previously treated, progressing patients with around eleven mismatch repair-deficient cancer types.

Of note for this clone: The antigen remains undetermined.

This CDR3 is built from 15 residues. CDR1 is MNHEY and CDR2 is SVGAGI in the germline V gene. V lost 2 bases to trimming and J lost 5 bases, with 15 bases between them. Study-level findings and limits: Tumor-resident clones, often absent from pretreatment blood, expanded after pembrolizumab and then contracted.

All patients were mismatch repair deficient, assessed by either PCR or immunohistochemistry. A few pembrolizumab responders had their TCRs sequenced. Some clones are missing from TCRdb's copy, which holds only in-frame ones; the method was immunoSEQ multiplex PCR. The table lists some 130,000 clones, roughly 86% of them singletons. The TCR comes from an adult with mismatch repair-deficient cancer. The input for sequencing was peripheral blood, taken 70 to 72 weeks after starting pembrolizumab. The chain combines TRBV6-5 with TRBJ2-5, with a possible D match to TRBD2 (6 bases). The DNA for the CDR3 is TGTGCCAGCAGTTACGACCTCCGGGAGACGGAGACCCAGTACTTC. It specifies CASSYDLRETETQYF.